This T cell receptor beta chain was identified in a study of OX40 agonist ivuxolimab in advanced cancers. The CDR3 loop spans 15 amino acids. V dropped 3 bases and J dropped 3; count of bases not matched to a gene: 8. Germline CDR1 LNHDA, CDR2 SQIVND (reference sequence). Using immunoSEQ multiplex PCR, the repertoire was profiled, and TCRdb retains in-frame clones only, with some absent. Of approximately 74,000 clones in the sample, just over 90% are singletons; the top ten hold under 7.5%. The source is an adult with an advanced solid tumor such as melanoma, head and neck, liver or kidney cancer. The sample was CD4+ or CD8+ T cells sorted from blood, taken in a trial of the OX40 agonist ivuxolimab. The chain has TRBV19 and TRBJ2-7; TRBD2 matches 7 bases. The CDR3 loop is CASSMVTRGYYEQYF. The CDR3 region has the DNA TGTGCCAGTAGTATGGTCACGCGGGGGTACTACGAGCAGTACTTC.